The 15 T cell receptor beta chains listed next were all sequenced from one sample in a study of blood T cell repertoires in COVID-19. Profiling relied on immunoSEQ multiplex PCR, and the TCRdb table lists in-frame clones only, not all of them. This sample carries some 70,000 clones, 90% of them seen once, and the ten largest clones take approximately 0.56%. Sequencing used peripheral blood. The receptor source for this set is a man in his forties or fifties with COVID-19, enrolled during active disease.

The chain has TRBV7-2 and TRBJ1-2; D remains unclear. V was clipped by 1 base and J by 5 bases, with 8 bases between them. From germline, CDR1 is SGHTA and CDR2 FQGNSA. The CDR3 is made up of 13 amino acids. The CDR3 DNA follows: TGTGCCAGCAGCTTAGGGTCAGGATATGGCTACACCTTC. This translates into CASSLGSGYGYTF. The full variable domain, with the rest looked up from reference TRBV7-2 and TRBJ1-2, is GAGVSQSPSNKVTEKGKDVELRCDPISGHTALYWYRQSLGQGLEFLIYFQGNSAPDKSGLPSDRFSAERTGGSVSTLTIQRTQQEDSAVYLCASSLGSGYGYTFGSGTRLTVV.

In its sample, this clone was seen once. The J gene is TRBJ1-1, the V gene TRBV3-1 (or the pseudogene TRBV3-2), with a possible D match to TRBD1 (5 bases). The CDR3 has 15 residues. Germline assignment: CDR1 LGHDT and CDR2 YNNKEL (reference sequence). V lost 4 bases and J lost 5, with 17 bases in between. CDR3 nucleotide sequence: TGTGCCAGCAGCCGCACGAATGGGGGAGGTACTGAAGCTTTCTTT. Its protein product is CASSRTNGGGTEAFF.

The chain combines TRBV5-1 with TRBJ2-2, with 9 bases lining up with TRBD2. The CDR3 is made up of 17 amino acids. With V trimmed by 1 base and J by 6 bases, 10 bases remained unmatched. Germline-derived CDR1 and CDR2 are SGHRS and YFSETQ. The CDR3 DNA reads TGCGCCAGCAGCTTGACGTTAGCGGGAGTGGGATCCGGGGAGCTGTTTTTT. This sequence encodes CASSLTLAGVGSGELFF.

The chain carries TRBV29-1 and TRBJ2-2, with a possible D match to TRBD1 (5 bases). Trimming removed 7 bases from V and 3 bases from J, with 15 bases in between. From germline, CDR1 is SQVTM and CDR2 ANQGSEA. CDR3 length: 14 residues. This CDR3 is CSALGGADTGELFF. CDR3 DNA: TGCAGCGCTCTAGGTGGGGCGGACACCGGGGAGCTGTTTTTT.

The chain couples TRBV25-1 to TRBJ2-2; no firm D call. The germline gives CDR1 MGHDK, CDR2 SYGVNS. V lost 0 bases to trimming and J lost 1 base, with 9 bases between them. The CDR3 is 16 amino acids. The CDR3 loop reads CASSEYSGGNTGELFF. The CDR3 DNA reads TGTGCCAGCAGTGAATATTCTGGCGGGAACACCGGGGAGCTGTTTTTT.

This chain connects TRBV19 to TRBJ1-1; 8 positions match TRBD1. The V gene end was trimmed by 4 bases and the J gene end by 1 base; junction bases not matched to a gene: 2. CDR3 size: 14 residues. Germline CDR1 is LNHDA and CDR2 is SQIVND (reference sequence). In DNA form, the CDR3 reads TGTGCCAGTAGTACCGACAGGGGGAACACTGAAGCTTTCTTT. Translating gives CASSTDRGNTEAFF.

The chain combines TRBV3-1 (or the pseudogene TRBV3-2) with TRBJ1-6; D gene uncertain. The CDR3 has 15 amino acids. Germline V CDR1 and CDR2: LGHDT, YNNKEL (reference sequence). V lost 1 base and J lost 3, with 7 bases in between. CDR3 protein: CASSQVAGYNSPLHF. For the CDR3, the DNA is TGTGCCAGCAGCCAAGTTGCAGGCTATAATTCACCCCTCCACTTT.

CDR3 nucleotide sequence: TGTGCCAGTAGCAAAGTAGCGGCCCGCTATGAAAAACTGTTTTTT. This encodes CASSKVAARYEKLFF. J is TRBJ1-4 and V is TRBV19; D not resolved. Germline CDR1 LNHDA, CDR2 SQIVND (reference sequence). V was clipped by 6 bases and J by 6 bases, with 17 bases between them. CDR3 length equals 15 residues. The variable domain in full, completed from reference TRBV19 and TRBJ1-4, reads DGGITQSPKYLFRKEGQNVTLSCEQNLNHDAMYWYRQDPGQGLRLIYYSQIVNDFQKGDIAEGYSVSREKKESFPLTVTSAQKNPTAFYLCASSKVAARYEKLFFGSGTQLSVL.

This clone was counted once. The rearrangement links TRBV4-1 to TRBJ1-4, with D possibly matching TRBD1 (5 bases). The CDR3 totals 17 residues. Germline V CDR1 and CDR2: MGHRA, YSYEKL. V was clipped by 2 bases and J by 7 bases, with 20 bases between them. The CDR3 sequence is CASSQTPRRDGGEKLFF. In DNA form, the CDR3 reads TGCGCCAGCAGCCAAACCCCGAGGCGGGACGGGGGTGAAAAACTGTTTTTT.

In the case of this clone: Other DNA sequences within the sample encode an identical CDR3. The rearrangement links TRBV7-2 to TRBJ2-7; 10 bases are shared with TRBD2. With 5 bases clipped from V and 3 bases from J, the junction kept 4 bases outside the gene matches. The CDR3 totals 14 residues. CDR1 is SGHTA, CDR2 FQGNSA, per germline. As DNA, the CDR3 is TGTGCCAGCAGCCCCAGCGGGAGGGGCTACGAGCAGTACTTC. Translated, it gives CASSPSGRGYEQYF.

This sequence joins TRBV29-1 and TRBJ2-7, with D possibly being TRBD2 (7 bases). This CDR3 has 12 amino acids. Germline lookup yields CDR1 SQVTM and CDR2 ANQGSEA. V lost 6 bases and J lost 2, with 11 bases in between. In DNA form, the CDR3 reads TGCAGCGTCATGGGGGGGCCCTACGAGCAGTACTTC. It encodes CSVMGGPYEQYF.

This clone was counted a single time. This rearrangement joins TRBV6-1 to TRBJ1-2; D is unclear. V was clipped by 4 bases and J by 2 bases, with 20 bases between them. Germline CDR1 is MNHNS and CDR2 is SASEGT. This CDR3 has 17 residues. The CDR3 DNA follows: TGTGCCAGCAGTGGGTTCGGGATGGGCAGAGCGAACTATGGCTACACCTTC. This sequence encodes CASSGFGMGRANYGYTF.

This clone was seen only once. For the CDR3, the DNA is TGTGCCAGCAGTAACTTCTACGAGCAGTACTTC. It translates to CASSNFYEQYF. This rearrangement joins TRBV2 to TRBJ2-7, with no clear D. The CDR3 length is 11 residues. V lost 5 bases, J lost 3 bases, and 5 bases lay in between. CDR1 SNHLY and CDR2 FYNNEI come from the germline V gene. The full variable domain, with the rest looked up from reference TRBV2 and TRBJ2-7, is EPEVTQTPSHQVTQMGQEVILRCVPISNHLYFYWYRQILGQKVEFLVSFYNNEISEKSEIFDDQFSVERPDGSNFTLKIRSTKLEDSAMYFCASSNFYEQYFGPGTRLTVT.

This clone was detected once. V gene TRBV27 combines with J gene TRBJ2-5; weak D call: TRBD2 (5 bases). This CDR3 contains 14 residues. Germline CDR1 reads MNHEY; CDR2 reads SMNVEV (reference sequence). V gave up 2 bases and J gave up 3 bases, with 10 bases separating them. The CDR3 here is CASSLMFGEETQYF. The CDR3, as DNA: TGTGCCAGCAGTTTAATGTTCGGGGAAGAGACCCAGTACTTC.

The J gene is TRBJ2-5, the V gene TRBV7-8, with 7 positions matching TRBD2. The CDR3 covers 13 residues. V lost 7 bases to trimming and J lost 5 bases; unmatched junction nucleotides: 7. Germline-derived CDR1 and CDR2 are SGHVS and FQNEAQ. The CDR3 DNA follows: TGTGCCAGCACCAAGGGCGGGAGTGAGACCCAGTACTTC. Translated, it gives CASTKGGSETQYF.